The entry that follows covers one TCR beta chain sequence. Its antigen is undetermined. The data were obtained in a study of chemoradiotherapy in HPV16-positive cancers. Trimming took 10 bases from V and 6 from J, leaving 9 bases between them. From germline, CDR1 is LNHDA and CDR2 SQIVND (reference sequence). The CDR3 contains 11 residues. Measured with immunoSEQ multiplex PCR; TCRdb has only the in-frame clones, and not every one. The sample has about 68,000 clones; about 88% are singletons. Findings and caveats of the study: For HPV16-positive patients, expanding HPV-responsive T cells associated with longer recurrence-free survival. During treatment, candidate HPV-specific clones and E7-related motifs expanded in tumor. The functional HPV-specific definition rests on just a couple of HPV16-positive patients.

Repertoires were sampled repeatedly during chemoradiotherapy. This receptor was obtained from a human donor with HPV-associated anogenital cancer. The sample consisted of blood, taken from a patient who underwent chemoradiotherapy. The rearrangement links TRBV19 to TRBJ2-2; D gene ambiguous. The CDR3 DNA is TGTGCCACCAGGAATTCCGGGGAGCTGTTTTTT. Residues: CATRNSGELFF.